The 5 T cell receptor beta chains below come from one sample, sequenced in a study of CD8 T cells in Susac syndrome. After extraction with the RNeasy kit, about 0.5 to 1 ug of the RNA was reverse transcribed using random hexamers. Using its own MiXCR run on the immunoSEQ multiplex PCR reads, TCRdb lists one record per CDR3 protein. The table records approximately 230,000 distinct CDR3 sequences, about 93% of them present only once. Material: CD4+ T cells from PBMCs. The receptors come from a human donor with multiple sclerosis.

CDR3 sequence reads: CASSQAIRTGGLRQPQHF. In DNA form, the CDR3 reads TGCGCCAGCAGCCAGGCTATAAGGACAGGGGGCTTAAGGCAGCCCCAGCATTTT. The rearrangement uses TRBV4-1 and TRBJ1-5; TRBD1 matches at 11 bases. Germline CDR1 reads MGHRA; CDR2 reads YSYEKL. V was clipped by 3 bases and J by 7 bases; unmatched bases: 14. There are 18 residues in the CDR3.

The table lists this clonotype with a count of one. This CDR3 is CAGLTPGTSYEQYV. CDR3 in DNA: TGTGCCGGATTGACACCCGGAACCTCCTACGAGCAGTACGTC. J is TRBJ2-7 and V is TRBV27; D unresolved. The CDR3 runs to 14 residues. In germline, CDR1 is MNHEY, CDR2 SMNVEV (reference sequence). V was pared by 11 bases and J by 0 bases, with 17 bases between.

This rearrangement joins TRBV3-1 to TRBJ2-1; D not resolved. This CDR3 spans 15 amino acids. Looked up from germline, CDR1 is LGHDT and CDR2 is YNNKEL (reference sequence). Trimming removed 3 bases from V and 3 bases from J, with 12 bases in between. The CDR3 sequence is CASSHSRRSYNEQFF. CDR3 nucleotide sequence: TGTGCCAGCAGCCATTCTCGACGGAGCTACAATGAGCAGTTCTTC.

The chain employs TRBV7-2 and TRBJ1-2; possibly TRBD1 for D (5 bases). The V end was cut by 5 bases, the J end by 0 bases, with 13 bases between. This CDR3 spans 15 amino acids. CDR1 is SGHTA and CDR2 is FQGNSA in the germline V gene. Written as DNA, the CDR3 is TGTGCCAGCAGCCCAGACAGAAGAGCTAACTATGGCTACACCTTC. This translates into CASSPDRRANYGYTF.

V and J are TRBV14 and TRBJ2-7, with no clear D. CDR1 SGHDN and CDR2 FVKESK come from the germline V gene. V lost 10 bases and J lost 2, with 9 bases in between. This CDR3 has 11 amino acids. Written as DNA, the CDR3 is TGTGCCACCAACCGGGCCTACGAGCAGTACGTC. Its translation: CATNRAYEQYV.